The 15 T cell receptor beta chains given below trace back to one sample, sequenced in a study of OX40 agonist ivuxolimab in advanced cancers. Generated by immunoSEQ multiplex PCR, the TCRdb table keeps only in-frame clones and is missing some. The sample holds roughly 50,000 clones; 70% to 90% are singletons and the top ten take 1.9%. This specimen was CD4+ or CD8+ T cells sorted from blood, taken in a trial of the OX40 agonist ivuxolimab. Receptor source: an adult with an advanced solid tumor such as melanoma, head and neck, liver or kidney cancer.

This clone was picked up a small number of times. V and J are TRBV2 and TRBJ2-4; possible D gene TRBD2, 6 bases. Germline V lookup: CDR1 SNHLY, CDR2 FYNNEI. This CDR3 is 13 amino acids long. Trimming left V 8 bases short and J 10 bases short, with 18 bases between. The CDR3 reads CASGNGGLAIQYF. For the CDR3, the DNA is TGTGCCAGCGGAAACGGGGGACTTGCGATTCAGTACTTC.

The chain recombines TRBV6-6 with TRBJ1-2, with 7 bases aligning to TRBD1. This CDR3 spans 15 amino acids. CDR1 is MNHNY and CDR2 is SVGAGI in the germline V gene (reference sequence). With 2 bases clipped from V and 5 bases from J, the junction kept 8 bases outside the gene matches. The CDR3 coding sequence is TGTGCCAGCAGTTACCCTGGAAAGGGGGCTTATGGCTACACCTTC. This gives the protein CASSYPGKGAYGYTF.

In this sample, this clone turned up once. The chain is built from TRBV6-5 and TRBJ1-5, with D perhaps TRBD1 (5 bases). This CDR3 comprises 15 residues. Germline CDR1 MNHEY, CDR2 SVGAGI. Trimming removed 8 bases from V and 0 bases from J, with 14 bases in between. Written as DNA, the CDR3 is TGTGCCAGCGGATCTAAGGGGCATAGCAATCAGCCCCAGCATTTT. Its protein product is CASGSKGHSNQPQHF.

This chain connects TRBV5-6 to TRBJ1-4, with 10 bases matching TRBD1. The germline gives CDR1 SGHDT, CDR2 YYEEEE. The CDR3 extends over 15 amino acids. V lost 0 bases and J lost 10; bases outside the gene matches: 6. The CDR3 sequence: CASSLGRQGAGKLFF. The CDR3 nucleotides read TGTGCCAGCAGCTTGGGCAGACAGGGGGCTGGAAAACTGTTTTTT.

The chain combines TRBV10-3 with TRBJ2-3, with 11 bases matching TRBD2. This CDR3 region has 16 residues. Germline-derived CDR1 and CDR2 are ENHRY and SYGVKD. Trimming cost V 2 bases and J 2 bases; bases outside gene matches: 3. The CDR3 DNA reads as TGTGCCATCAGTGAGGGGACTAGCGGCGACACAGATACGCAGTATTTT. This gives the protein CAISEGTSGDTDTQYF.

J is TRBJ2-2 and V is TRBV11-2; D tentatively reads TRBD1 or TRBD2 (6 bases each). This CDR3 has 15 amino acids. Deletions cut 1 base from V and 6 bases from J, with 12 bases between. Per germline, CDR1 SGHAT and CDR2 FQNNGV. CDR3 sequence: CASSLVGGSAGELFF. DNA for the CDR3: TGTGCCAGCAGCTTAGTAGGGGGGTCGGCCGGGGAGCTGTTTTTT. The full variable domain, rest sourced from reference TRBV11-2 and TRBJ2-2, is EAGVAQSPRYKIIEKRQSVAFWCNPISGHATLYWYQQILGQGPKLLIQFQNNGVVDDSQLPKDRFSAERLKGVDSTLKIQPAKLEDSAVYLCASSLVGGSAGELFFGEGSRLTVL.

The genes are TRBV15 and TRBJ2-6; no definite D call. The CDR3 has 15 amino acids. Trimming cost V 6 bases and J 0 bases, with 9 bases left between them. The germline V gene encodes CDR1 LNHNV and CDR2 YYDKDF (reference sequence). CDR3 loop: CATSRRYSGANVLTF. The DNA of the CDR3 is TGTGCCACCAGTAGACGGTACTCTGGGGCCAACGTCCTGACTTTC. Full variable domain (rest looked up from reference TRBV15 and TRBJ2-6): DAMVIQNPRYQVTQFGKPVTLSCSQTLNHNVMYWYQQKSSQAPKLLFHYYDKDFNNEADTPDNFQSRRPNTSFCFLDIRSPGLGDTAMYLCATSRRYSGANVLTFGAGSRLTVL.

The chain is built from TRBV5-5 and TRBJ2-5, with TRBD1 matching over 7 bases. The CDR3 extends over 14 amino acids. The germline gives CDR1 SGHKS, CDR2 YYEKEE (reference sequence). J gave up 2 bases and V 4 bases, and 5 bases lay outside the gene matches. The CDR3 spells CASSTGTAQETQYF. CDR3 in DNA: TGTGCCAGCAGCACCGGGACAGCACAAGAGACCCAGTACTTC.

CDR3 nucleotide sequence: TGTGCCAGCTCACCTAGGACAGTTTATAGCAATCAGCCCCAGCATTTT. Protein: CASSPRTVYSNQPQHF. V usage is TRBV18 and J usage is TRBJ1-5; D perhaps matches TRBD1 (6 bases). From germline, CDR1 is KGHSH and CDR2 LQKENI. The germline V and J ends were trimmed by 3 bases and 0 bases, with 12 bases remaining between them. This CDR3 has 16 amino acids.

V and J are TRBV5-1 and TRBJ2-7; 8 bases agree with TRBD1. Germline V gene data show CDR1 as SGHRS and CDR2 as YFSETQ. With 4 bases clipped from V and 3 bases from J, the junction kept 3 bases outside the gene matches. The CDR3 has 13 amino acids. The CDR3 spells CASSLQGDYEQYF. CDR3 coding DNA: TGCGCCAGCAGCCTACAGGGGGACTACGAGCAGTACTTC.

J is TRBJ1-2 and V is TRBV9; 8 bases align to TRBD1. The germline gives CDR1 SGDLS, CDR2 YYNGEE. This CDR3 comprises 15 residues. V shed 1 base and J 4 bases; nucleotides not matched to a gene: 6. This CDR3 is CASSVSTGGGYGYTF. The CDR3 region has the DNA TGTGCCAGCAGCGTATCAACAGGGGGAGGCTATGGCTACACCTTC.

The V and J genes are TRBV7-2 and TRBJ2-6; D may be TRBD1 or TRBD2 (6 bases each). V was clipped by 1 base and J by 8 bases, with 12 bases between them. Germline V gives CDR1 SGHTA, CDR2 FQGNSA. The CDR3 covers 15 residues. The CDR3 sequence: CASSLVSGAPNVLTF. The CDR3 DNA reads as TGTGCCAGCAGCTTAGTATCGGGGGCGCCCAACGTCCTGACTTTC.

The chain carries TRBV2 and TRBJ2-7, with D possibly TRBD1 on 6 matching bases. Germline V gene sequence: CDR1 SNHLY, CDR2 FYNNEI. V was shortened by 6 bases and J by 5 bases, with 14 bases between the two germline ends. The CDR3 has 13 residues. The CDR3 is CASRTRTANEQYF. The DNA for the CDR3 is TGTGCCAGCAGGACGAGGACAGCCAACGAGCAGTACTTC.

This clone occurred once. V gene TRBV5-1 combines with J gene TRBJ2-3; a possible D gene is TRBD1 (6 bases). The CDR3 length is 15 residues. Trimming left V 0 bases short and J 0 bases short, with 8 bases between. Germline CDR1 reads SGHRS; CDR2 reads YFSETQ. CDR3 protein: CASSLDRASTDTQYF. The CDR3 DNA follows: TGCGCCAGCAGCTTGGACAGGGCTAGCACAGATACGCAGTATTTT.

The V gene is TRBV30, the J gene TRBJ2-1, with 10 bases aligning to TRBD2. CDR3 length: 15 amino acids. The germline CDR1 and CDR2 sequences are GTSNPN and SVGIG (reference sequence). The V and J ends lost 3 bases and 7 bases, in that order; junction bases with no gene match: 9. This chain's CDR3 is CAWRVLSGRDNEQFF. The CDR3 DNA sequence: TGTGCCTGGAGGGTTTTGAGCGGGAGGGATAATGAGCAGTTCTTC.